The 27 T cell receptor beta chains given below trace back to one sample, sequenced in a study of radiotherapy plus CTLA-4 blockade in lung cancer. Using immunoSEQ multiplex PCR, the repertoire was profiled, and TCRdb retains in-frame clones only, with some absent. In the table there are around 38,000 clones, 80% to 90% of which are singletons. This specimen was peripheral blood, taken from a patient treated with radiotherapy plus ipilimumab. The receptor source for this set is a human donor with non-small cell lung cancer whose response to radiotherapy plus ipilimumab could not be evaluated.

The V gene is TRBV11-2, the J gene TRBJ1-5; TRBD1 might be the D (5 bases). Looked up from germline, CDR1 is SGHAT and CDR2 is FQNNGV. CDR3 length: 12 residues. Trimming cost V 0 bases and J 9 bases, with 6 bases left between them. The CDR3 DNA reads as TGTGCCAGCAGCTTAGATCAGGGGCCCCAGCATTTT. This codes for CASSLDQGPQHF.

This chain joins TRBV18 and TRBJ1-4; a weak D match, TRBD1 (6 bases). Trimming left V 5 bases short and J 5 bases short, with 12 bases between. The CDR3 spans 14 residues. Germline-derived CDR1 and CDR2 are KGHSH and LQKENI. The CDR3 DNA reads as TGTGCCAGCTCAATCGGACAGCTGAATGAAAAACTGTTTTTT. This translates into CASSIGQLNEKLFF.

This clone was recorded once. This chain uses TRBV29-1 with TRBJ1-6, with D perhaps TRBD1 (5 bases). V lost 7 bases and J lost 13, with 17 bases in between. The CDR3 runs to 12 residues. Germline V gives CDR1 SQVTM, CDR2 ANQGSEA. The CDR3 DNA reads TGCAGCGGCGGGGAAGGGGTCGGTCCCCTCCACTTT. It is translated as CSGGEGVGPLHF.

This clone was seen just once. V gene TRBV6-1 combines with J gene TRBJ2-1, with 8 bases that match TRBD1. CDR3 size: 16 residues. Germline V gene lookup returns CDR1 MNHNS and CDR2 SASEGT. Trimming removed 2 bases from V and 3 bases from J; junction bases left unmatched: 6. The CDR3 reads CASSERDRGGYNEQFF. CDR3 sequence (DNA): TGTGCCAGCAGTGAACGAGACAGGGGCGGCTACAATGAGCAGTTCTTC.

The chain uses TRBV18 and TRBJ1-1, with TRBD1 as a possible D gene (5 bases). This CDR3 is built from 15 residues. Trimming cost V 2 bases and J 7 bases, with 17 bases left between them. In germline, CDR1 is KGHSH, CDR2 LQKENI. The CDR3 loop is CASSPSRGGSDEAFF. CDR3 DNA: TGTGCCAGCTCACCATCTCGGGGGGGATCGGATGAAGCTTTCTTT.

The V gene is TRBV29-1, the J gene TRBJ2-5; 10 nucleotides align to TRBD1. Germline V gene lookup returns CDR1 SQVTM and CDR2 ANQGSEA. V shed 7 bases, J shed 4 bases, and the junction held 6 bases outside the gene matches. The CDR3 runs 13 residues. CDR3: CSDWTGGRETQYF. CDR3 coding DNA: TGCAGCGATTGGACAGGGGGTAGAGAGACCCAGTACTTC.

The chain joins TRBV25-1 to TRBJ1-2; TRBD1 is a possible D gene (6 bases). Trimming shortened V by 3 bases and J by 2 bases, and 10 bases separated the two germline ends. Germline lookup yields CDR1 MGHDK and CDR2 SYGVNS. This CDR3 comprises 14 residues. The CDR3: CASSDRGRNYGYTF. The CDR3 DNA reads as TGTGCCAGCAGTGACAGGGGCCGGAACTATGGCTACACCTTC.

The chain combines TRBV4-2 with TRBJ2-7; 9 nucleotides line up with TRBD2. This CDR3 is built from 16 residues. Germline V lookup: CDR1 LGHNA, CDR2 YNFKEQ. V was pared by 1 base and J by 4 bases, with 8 bases of the junction left unmatched. The CDR3 reads CASSQGFAGGPYEQYF. DNA for the CDR3: TGTGCCAGCAGCCAAGGCTTCGCGGGGGGGCCTTACGAGCAGTACTTC.

The chain combines TRBV11-2 with TRBJ2-3; 12 nucleotides agree with TRBD2. The J segment lost 7 bases and the V segment lost 1 base, leaving 3 bases of the junction unmatched. The CDR3 has 15 residues. The germline V gene encodes CDR1 SGHAT and CDR2 FQNNGV. The CDR3 DNA follows: TGTGCCAGCAGCTTAGGGACTAGCGGGACTAATACGCAGTATTTT. Residues: CASSLGTSGTNTQYF.

V gene TRBV4-2 combines with J gene TRBJ1-5; 10 positions agree with TRBD1. The V gene end was trimmed by 4 bases and the J gene end by 4 bases; junction bases not matched to a gene: 10. In germline, CDR1 is LGHNA, CDR2 YNFKEQ. This CDR3 comprises 17 residues. The CDR3, as DNA: TGTGCCAGCAGCCCAGGGGGACAGGGGTTGCGGAATCAGCCCCAGCATTTT. Translated: CASSPGGQGLRNQPQHF.

The chain employs TRBV19 and TRBJ1-2; TRBD1 might be the D (5 bases). Trimming cost V 5 bases and J 2 bases, with 15 bases left between them. The CDR3 is 15 residues long. Germline V gives CDR1 LNHDA, CDR2 SQIVND (reference sequence). CDR3 sequence: CASSAIPGSNYGYTF. CDR3 coding DNA: TGTGCCAGTAGTGCGATCCCAGGGTCCAACTATGGCTACACCTTC. The full variable domain, completed using reference TRBV19 and TRBJ1-2, is DGGITQSPKYLFRKEGQNVTLSCEQNLNHDAMYWYRQDPGQGLRLIYYSQIVNDFQKGDIAEGYSVSREKKESFPLTVTSAQKNPTAFYLCASSAIPGSNYGYTFGSGTRLTVV.

This sequence joins TRBV6-5 and TRBJ2-1; the D is unclear. Trimming took off 0 bases at V and 6 bases at J, with 6 bases between the two ends. The CDR3 covers 13 residues. CDR1 and CDR2 from the germline V gene are MNHEY and SVGAGI. The CDR3 region has the DNA TGTGCCAGCAGTTACTCCCAGTCCAATGAGCAGTTCTTC. This codes for CASSYSQSNEQFF.

This clone was seen a single time. This rearrangement joins TRBV7-9 to TRBJ1-5; D is uncertain. V dropped 6 bases and J dropped 6 bases, with 12 bases sitting between them. The CDR3 runs to 13 residues. CDR1 is SEHNR and CDR2 is FQNEAQ in the germline V gene (reference sequence). The CDR3 bases are TGTGCCAGCAGTTCGACTAGAGTTCAGCCCCAGCATTTT. It specifies CASSSTRVQPQHF.

V and J are TRBV28 and TRBJ2-1; D perhaps matches TRBD1 (6 bases). This CDR3 is 14 amino acids long. Germline lookup yields CDR1 MDHEN and CDR2 SYDVKM. V was shortened by 3 bases and J by 5 bases, with 11 bases between the two germline ends. The CDR3 region has the DNA TGTGCCAGCAGTTTCAGGACAGCAAACAATGAGCAGTTCTTC. Translated, it gives CASSFRTANNEQFF.

This chain joins TRBV4-1 and TRBJ2-7; 9 bases map to TRBD1. The CDR3 sequence is 14 residues long. Unmatched junction bases numbered 5, after V lost 3 bases and J lost 5 bases. In germline, CDR1 is MGHRA, CDR2 YSYEKL. The CDR3 loop reads CASSHIGTGNEQYF. The CDR3 nucleotides read TGCGCCAGCAGCCATATCGGGACAGGGAACGAGCAGTACTTC.

This chain connects TRBV7-9 to TRBJ1-5, with D unclear. The CDR3 is 14 amino acids. Trimming stripped 2 bases from V and 5 bases from J, with 10 bases between. Germline V gives CDR1 SEHNR, CDR2 FQNEAQ (reference sequence). CDR3 DNA: TGTGCCAGCAGCTTATTGAGCGGAGATCAGCCCCAGCATTTT. This codes for CASSLLSGDQPQHF.

The J gene is TRBJ2-1, the V gene TRBV10-3, with 9 bases aligning to TRBD1. Germline V lookup: CDR1 ENHRY, CDR2 SYGVKD. The CDR3 is 17 residues long. The junction had 12 bases not matched to a gene; V was cut back by 6 bases and J by 3 bases. CDR3 region: CAISARTGTGRYNEQFF. The CDR3 DNA follows: TGTGCCATCAGCGCAAGGACTGGGACAGGGCGCTACAATGAGCAGTTCTTC.

The chain links TRBV6-1 to TRBJ1-1; 9 bases match TRBD1. V lost 6 bases and J lost 1; bases outside the gene matches: 6. Germline lookup yields CDR1 MNHNS and CDR2 SASEGT. There are 15 residues in the CDR3. In nucleotides, the CDR3 is TGTGCCAGCAGCCCGAAGACAGGGGGGAACACTGAAGCTTTCTTT. Protein sequence: CASSPKTGGNTEAFF.

This clone was recorded only once. The V gene is TRBV20-1, the J gene TRBJ2-7; D call uncertain. The CDR3 spans 11 residues. CDR1 and CDR2 from the germline V gene are DFQATT and SNEGSKA (reference sequence). Trimming shortened V by 5 bases and J by 3 bases, and 8 bases separated the two germline ends. The CDR3 DNA is TGCAGTGCTGACATGGACTACGAGCAGTACTTC. Its protein is CSADMDYEQYF.

V is TRBV7-8 and J is TRBJ2-7; 8 bases align to TRBD2. The CDR3 has 16 residues. V gave up 5 bases and J gave up 0 bases; unmatched junction bases: 9. The V gene's germline CDR1 is SGHVS and CDR2 FQNEAQ. The CDR3 DNA sequence: TGTGCCAGCAGCCCCGGTGGCGGGGGGAGCTCCTACGAGCAGTACTTC. Translating gives CASSPGGGGSSYEQYF.

Of note for this clone: The junction differs from germline at one of its ends, possibly a read error. V usage is TRBV6-1 and J usage is TRBJ1-5; D possibly corresponds to TRBD1 (6 bases). The germline gives CDR1 MNHNS, CDR2 SASEGT. The CDR3 runs 17 residues. The DNA of the CDR3 is TGTGCCAGCACTGAAGTATCGGGGGGCGTGCCCTGGAGGCCCCAGCATTTT. Amino acid sequence: CASTEVSGGVPWRPQHF.

The rearrangement links TRBV5-4 to TRBJ2-1, with D perhaps matching TRBD2 (5 bases). This CDR3 is 13 amino acids long. With 0 bases removed from V and 6 bases from J, the gap between germline ends came to 7 bases. Germline-derived CDR1 and CDR2 are SGHNT and YYREEE (reference sequence). This chain's CDR3 is CASSLEDFNEQFF. Written as DNA, the CDR3 is TGTGCCAGCAGCTTGGAGGACTTCAATGAGCAGTTCTTC.

The genes are TRBV7-2 and TRBJ2-7; 12 bases map to TRBD2. The CDR3 consists of 15 residues. Germline loops: CDR1 SGHTA, CDR2 FQGNSA. The trim removed 5 bases at V and 2 bases at J, leaving 4 bases unmatched. The CDR3 region has the DNA TGTGCCAGCAGCCCCGGACTAGCGGGGACCTACGAGCAGTACTTC. It specifies CASSPGLAGTYEQYF. The variable domain in full, with the rest retrieved from reference TRBV7-2 and TRBJ2-7, is GAGVSQSPSNKVTEKGKDVELRCDPISGHTALYWYRQSLGQGLEFLIYFQGNSAPDKSGLPSDRFSAERTGGSVSTLTIQRTQQEDSAVYLCASSPGLAGTYEQYFGPGTRLTVT.

This chain uses TRBV29-1 with TRBJ2-5, with D maybe TRBD2 (6 bases). CDR3 length: 12 residues. CDR1 and CDR2 from the germline V gene are SQVTM and ANQGSEA. Trimming took off 4 bases at V and 1 base at J, with 7 bases between the two ends. The DNA for the CDR3 is TGCAGCGTTGCCGGGGGCCAAGAGACCCAGTACTTC. Amino acids: CSVAGGQETQYF.

CDR3 region: CASSEAAYEQYF. CDR3 coding DNA: TGTGCCAGCAGTGAGGCGGCATACGAGCAGTACTTC. The chain links TRBV2 to TRBJ2-7; D is unresolved. The CDR3 extends over 12 amino acids. CDR1 is SNHLY and CDR2 is FYNNEI in the germline V gene. The germline V and J ends were trimmed by 3 bases and 4 bases, with 7 bases remaining between them.

The chain is built from TRBV2 and TRBJ2-2, with D possibly being TRBD2 (5 bases). The germline gives CDR1 SNHLY, CDR2 FYNNEI. This CDR3 region has 15 residues. V dropped 6 bases and J dropped 0 bases, with 11 bases sitting between them. The DNA of the CDR3 is TGTGCCAGCAGCCGCAGCGGAGCGAACACCGGGGAGCTGTTTTTT. It codes for CASSRSGANTGELFF.

This clone has only one observation. The chain couples TRBV6-4 to TRBJ1-5; D not resolved. Germline V gene sequence: CDR1 MRHNA, CDR2 SNTAGT. This CDR3 contains 16 residues. V shed 0 bases and J shed 4 bases, with 13 bases lying between them. CDR3 nucleotide sequence: TGTGCCAGCAGTGACTCGAGCGGCAGCTGGAATCAGCCCCAGCATTTT. Encoded protein: CASSDSSGSWNQPQHF.